This T cell receptor beta chain was recorded in a study of T cell changes during pregnancy in multiple sclerosis. CDR1 and CDR2 (germline): SGHNT, YENEEA. V dropped 5 bases and J dropped 4; count of bases not matched to a gene: 4. The length of the CDR3 is 16 residues. Clones were read by immunoSEQ multiplex PCR, and TCRdb kept only the in-frame ones, dropping some. The table lists around 42,000 clones, 91% of them singletons. V usage is TRBV11-3 and J usage is TRBJ2-1, with 14 bases lining up with TRBD2. This sample comprised CD4+ T cells from peripheral blood mononuclear cells, obtained after pregnancy. The source is a female donor in good health, enrolled as a control in a pregnancy study. The DNA for the CDR3 is TGTGCCAGCAGCATCGGGACTAGCGGGGGATACAATGAGCAGTTCTTC. Amino acids: CASSIGTSGGYNEQFF.